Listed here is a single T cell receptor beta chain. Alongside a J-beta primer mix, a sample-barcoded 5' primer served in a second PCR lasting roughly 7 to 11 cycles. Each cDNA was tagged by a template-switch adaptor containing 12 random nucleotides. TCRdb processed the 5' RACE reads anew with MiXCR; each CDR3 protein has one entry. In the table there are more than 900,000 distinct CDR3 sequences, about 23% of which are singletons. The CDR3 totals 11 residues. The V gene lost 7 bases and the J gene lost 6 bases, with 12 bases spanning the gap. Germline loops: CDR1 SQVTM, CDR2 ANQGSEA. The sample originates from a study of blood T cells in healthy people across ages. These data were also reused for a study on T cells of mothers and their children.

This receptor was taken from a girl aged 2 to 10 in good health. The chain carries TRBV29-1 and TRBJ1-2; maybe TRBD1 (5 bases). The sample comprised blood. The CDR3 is CSGSGGDGYTF. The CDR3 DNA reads TGCAGCGGTTCCGGGGGTGATGGCTACACCTTC.